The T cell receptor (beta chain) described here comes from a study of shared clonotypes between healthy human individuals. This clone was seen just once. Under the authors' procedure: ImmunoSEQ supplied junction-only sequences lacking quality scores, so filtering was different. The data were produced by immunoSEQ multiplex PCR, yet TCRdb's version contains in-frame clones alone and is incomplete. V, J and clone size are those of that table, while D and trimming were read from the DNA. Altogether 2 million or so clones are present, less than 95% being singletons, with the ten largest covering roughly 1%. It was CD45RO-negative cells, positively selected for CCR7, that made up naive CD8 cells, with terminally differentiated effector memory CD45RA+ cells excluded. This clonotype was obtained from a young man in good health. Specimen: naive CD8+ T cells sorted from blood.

This CDR3 is CASSSGVVNEQYF. The CDR3 DNA reads as TGTGCCAGCAGTTCAGGGGTGGTGAACGAGCAGTACTTC. The rearrangement uses TRBV27 and TRBJ2-7; possibly TRBD1 for D (6 bases). CDR3 length: 13 residues. V lost 4 bases, J lost 5 bases, and 12 bases lay in between. Germline V gives CDR1 MNHEY, CDR2 SMNVEV (reference sequence).